The 28 T cell receptor beta chains below were found in one sample sequenced in a study of breast tumors, draining lymph nodes, adjacent tissues. TCRdb passed the multiplex PCR reads through MiXCR, listing each CDR3 protein once. Altogether more than 250,000 distinct CDR3 sequences are present, around 30% being singletons, with the ten largest covering 0.85% to 1.3%. The lymph nodes were axillary draining lymph nodes from breast cancer patients. The sequencing sample was made of axillary lymph node tissue. The receptors shown here come from a female donor with breast cancer. Some clones in this sample may be carry-over from other donors' samples.

At least ten counts were recorded for this clonotype. This chain links TRBV29-1 with TRBJ2-7, with TRBD1 matching 10 bases. The CDR3 runs to 13 residues. Germline CDR1 and CDR2: SQVTM and ANQGSEA. With 4 bases clipped from V and 4 bases from J, the junction kept 4 bases outside the gene matches. The CDR3 region is CSVAGTGAYEQYF. In nucleotides, the CDR3 is TGCAGCGTTGCGGGGACAGGGGCTTACGAGCAGTACTTC.

The chain couples TRBV9 to TRBJ1-5; D might be TRBD1 (5 bases). Germline CDR1 and CDR2: SGDLS and YYNGEE. V lost 5 bases, J lost 4 bases, and 13 bases lay in between. The CDR3 extends over 14 amino acids. The CDR3 spells CASSAREGNQPQHF. In DNA, the CDR3 is TGTGCCAGCAGTGCTAGAGAGGGGAATCAGCCCCAGCATTTT.

This clonotype has just one count. This clone may be a read error of a much larger clone one base away. The CDR3 loop is CASSLGLTAGFTDTQYF. In nucleotides, the CDR3 is TGTGCCAGCAGCTTAGGTTTAACGGCAGGGTTCACAGATACGCAGTATTTT. This chain joins TRBV11-3 and TRBJ2-3; D possibly corresponds to TRBD1 (5 bases). This CDR3 is 17 amino acids long. Trimming left V 1 base short and J 2 bases short, with 16 bases between. Germline values: CDR1 SGHNT, CDR2 YENEEA.

This clonotype was counted many times. The gene calls are TRBV11-3 and TRBJ2-1; TRBD1 matches at 9 bases. The V gene's germline CDR1 is SGHNT and CDR2 YENEEA. This CDR3 contains 16 residues. The V and J ends lost 1 base and 5 bases, in that order; junction bases with no gene match: 6. CDR3 sequence reads: CASSLGGDRVNNEQFF. The CDR3 bases are TGTGCCAGCAGCTTAGGGGGGGACAGGGTGAACAATGAGCAGTTCTTC.

This clonotype appeared many times. In nucleotides, the CDR3 is TGTGCCATCAGTGAGTTGGTCGGGGAGCTGTTTTTT. As protein: CAISELVGELFF. The V gene is TRBV10-3, the J gene TRBJ2-2; no definite D call. Per the germline V gene, CDR1 is ENHRY and CDR2 is SYGVKD. CDR3 length: 12 amino acids. The V and J ends lost 1 base and 7 bases respectively, with 4 bases between them.

This clonotype was seen only a few times. The rearrangement joins TRBV25-1 to TRBJ1-1; D possibly corresponds to TRBD1 (6 bases). Germline CDR1 MGHDK, CDR2 SYGVNS. There are 16 residues in the CDR3. The V end lost 5 bases, the J end lost 4 bases, and 20 bases lay between the germline ends. The CDR3 spells CASSLYGGAGATEAFF. The CDR3 nucleotides read TGTGCCAGCAGTCTCTACGGGGGGGCAGGGGCCACTGAAGCTTTCTTT. Using reference TRBV25-1 and TRBJ1-1 for the parts outside the CDR3, the full variable domain is EADIYQTPRYLVIGTGKKITLECSQTMGHDKMYWYQQDPGMELHLIHYSYGVNSTEKGDLSSESTVSRIRTEHFPLTLESARPSHTSQYLCASSLYGGAGATEAFFGQGTRLTVV.

In its sample, this clonotype was seen many times. The chain uses TRBV6-5 and TRBJ2-6; 7 bases fit TRBD2. The V gene end was trimmed by 5 bases and the J gene end by 1 base; junction bases not matched to a gene: 5. Germline V gene sequence: CDR1 MNHEY, CDR2 SVGAGI. The CDR3 consists of 16 residues. CDR3 bases: TGTGCCAGCAGTAGAGGACTAGTATCTGGGGCCAACGTCCTGACTTTC. Residues: CASSRGLVSGANVLTF.

The chain carries TRBV2 and TRBJ2-6, with a possible D match to TRBD2 (5 bases). Germline V gives CDR1 SNHLY, CDR2 FYNNEI. V was cut by 6 bases and J by 5 bases, with 14 bases left in between. This CDR3 comprises 15 residues. CDR3 sequence reads: CASSSLVGRANVLTF. The CDR3 DNA reads as TGTGCCAGCAGCTCCCTCGTCGGGAGGGCCAACGTCCTGACTTTC.

Many counts were recorded for this clonotype. The chain recombines TRBV20-1 with TRBJ2-1; no clear D. The CDR3 loop spans 14 amino acids. Per the germline V gene, CDR1 is DFQATT and CDR2 is SNEGSKA (reference sequence). Trimming stripped 0 bases from V and 4 bases from J, with 10 bases between. The CDR3 DNA reads as TGCAGTGCTAGAGATACACACGGATACAATGAGCAGTTCTTC. Protein product: CSARDTHGYNEQFF.

This clonotype occurred many times. This chain connects TRBV19 to TRBJ2-1, with TRBD2 matching over 7 bases. Germline CDR1 is LNHDA and CDR2 is SQIVND (reference sequence). Trimming at V came to 2 bases and at J to 0 bases, leaving 4 bases not matched to a gene. This CDR3 contains 16 residues. CDR3 in amino acids: CASSITGGSSYNEQFF. The CDR3 nucleotides are TGTGCCAGTAGTATAACAGGCGGGAGCTCCTACAATGAGCAGTTCTTC.

On this clonotype itself: One base away lies a much larger clone, so this may be a sequencing read error. The chain is built from TRBV10-3 and TRBJ1-2; D is unclear. Germline CDR1 ENHRY, CDR2 SYGVKD. Trimming shortened V by 5 bases and J by 6 bases, and 13 bases separated the two germline ends. This CDR3 is built from 13 residues. CDR3 DNA sequence: TGTGCCATCAGTCTCTCCTCCTCAGATGGCTACACCTTC. Translation gives CAISLSSSDGYTF.

Notes on this clonotype: A read error is possible here, since a much larger clone lies one base away. The rearrangement joins TRBV5-1 to TRBJ2-7; 8 nucleotides agree with TRBD1. This CDR3 contains 17 residues. Germline V gene sequence: CDR1 SGHRS, CDR2 YFSETQ. CDR3 residues: CAGSWTGQGSSWYEQYF. CDR3 nucleotide sequence: TGCGCCGGCAGCTGGACCGGACAGGGATCCTCTTGGTACGAGCAGTACTTC.

The rearrangement uses TRBV5-1 and TRBJ2-3; D remains unclear. This CDR3 region has 15 residues. CDR1 and CDR2 (germline): SGHRS, YFSETQ. The V and J ends lost 0 bases and 11 bases respectively, with 19 bases between them. The CDR3 bases are TGCGCCAGCAGCTTGGAAGGGTCCCCTTCCAATGAGCAGTATTTT. It codes for CASSLEGSPSNEQYF.

To note about this clonotype: Since a much larger clone is just one base distant, this may be a read error. This chain uses TRBV5-1 with TRBJ2-7; 8 positions match TRBD2. Germline CDR1 reads SGHRS; CDR2 reads YFSETQ. The CDR3 sequence is 14 residues long. V lost 4 bases, J lost 4 bases, and 7 bases stayed unmatched. The DNA for the CDR3 is TGCGCCAGCAGCAACGGGGGGGCACATTACGAGCAGTACTTC. It translates to CASSNGGAHYEQYF.

This clonotype was seen a few times. A much larger clone lies one base from this, so it may be a read error. The chain has TRBV20-1 and TRBJ2-2, with 8 bases matching TRBD1. Germline assignment: CDR1 DFQATT and CDR2 SNEGSKA (reference sequence). The CDR3 has 12 residues. CDR3 nucleotide sequence: TGCAGTACGGGGACAGGCACCGGGGAGCCGTTTTTT. Translation: CSTGTGTGEPFF.

This clonotype was counted ten times or more. The rearrangement joins TRBV6-5 to TRBJ1-3, with 9 positions matching TRBD1. Germline-derived CDR1 and CDR2 are MNHEY and SVGAGI. The CDR3 has 13 residues. CDR3 sequence reads: CASTGGSGNTIYF. The CDR3 DNA reads TGTGCGTCGACAGGGGGCTCTGGAAACACCATATATTTT.

This clonotype showed up many times. The gene calls are TRBV11-2 and TRBJ2-2; possibly TRBD2 for D (5 bases). Trimming took 1 base from V and 0 from J, leaving 12 bases between them. The germline gives CDR1 SGHAT, CDR2 FQNNGV. This CDR3 is built from 17 residues. CDR3 loop: CASSLGSTRSNTGELFF. Here the CDR3 DNA reads TGTGCCAGCAGCTTAGGCTCAACTAGGTCGAACACCGGGGAGCTGTTTTTT.

To note about this clonotype: Sequence at one end of the junction differs from germline and may be a read error. This chain uses TRBV6-6 with TRBJ2-7; D might be TRBD2 (5 bases). From germline, CDR1 is MNHNY and CDR2 SVGAGI (reference sequence). This CDR3 contains 13 residues. This chain's CDR3 is CDSSRTVSYEQYF. CDR3 bases: TGTGACAGCAGCCGGACTGTATCCTACGAGCAGTACTTC.

This chain uses TRBV20-1 with TRBJ2-7; 14 bases match TRBD2. The germline CDR1 and CDR2 sequences are DFQATT and SNEGSKA (reference sequence). The CDR3 is made up of 16 amino acids. V shed 6 bases and J 3 bases; nucleotides not matched to a gene: 10. This chain's CDR3 is CSAMGTSGRQLYEQYF. The CDR3 DNA is TGCAGTGCCATGGGGACTAGCGGGAGACAACTCTACGAGCAGTACTTC.

In its sample, this clonotype was seen many times. The chain links TRBV6-6 to TRBJ1-5; D is perhaps TRBD1 (5 bases). The germline gives CDR1 MNHNY, CDR2 SVGAGI (reference sequence). The CDR3 runs to 16 residues. V was clipped by 5 bases and J by 2 bases, with 16 bases between them. CDR3 residues: CASSKGVVAGNQPQHF. CDR3 DNA sequence: TGTGCCAGCAGTAAAGGGGTTGTCGCAGGCAATCAGCCCCAGCATTTT.

The table lists this clonotype with a count of one. A junction end diverges from the germline sequence, so it may reflect a read error. V and J are TRBV14 and TRBJ2-5, with 10 bases matching TRBD2. The CDR3 runs 13 residues. Germline V gene lookup returns CDR1 SGHDN and CDR2 FVKESK. The CDR3 loop reads CASSLAGGKTQYF. CDR3 nucleotide sequence: TGCGCCAGCAGCTTAGCGGGAGGAAAGACCCAGTACTTC.

V and J are TRBV6-2 or TRBV6-3 and TRBJ2-3; D call uncertain. The ends were cut back, 6 bases at V and 2 bases at J, with 15 bases in the middle. This CDR3 region has 15 residues. CDR1 and CDR2 from the germline V gene are MNHEY and SVGEGT. In nucleotides, the CDR3 is TGTGCCAGCAGCGGAAGGGTCTTACCCACAGATACGCAGTATTTT. This codes for CASSGRVLPTDTQYF.

This clonotype was counted at least ten times. V and J are TRBV5-4 and TRBJ2-3, with TRBD2 matching over 12 bases. Germline V gene lookup returns CDR1 SGHNT and CDR2 YYREEE (reference sequence). This CDR3 is built from 16 residues. Trimming took 1 base from V and 2 from J; bases not matched to a gene: 2. The DNA of the CDR3 is TGTGCCAGCAGCTTGAGACTAGCGGGAGACACAGATACGCAGTATTTT. Protein sequence: CASSLRLAGDTDTQYF.

This clonotype was found many times. J is TRBJ1-2 and V is TRBV20-1; possible D gene TRBD1, 6 bases. The CDR3 has 16 residues. V lost 3 bases and J 0 bases, leaving 17 bases between the germline ends. Germline CDR1 reads DFQATT; CDR2 reads SNEGSKA (reference sequence). The CDR3 spells CSASGAGAHTNYGYTF. The CDR3 nucleotides read TGCAGTGCTAGCGGGGCAGGGGCCCATACTAACTATGGCTACACCTTC.

With respect to this clonotype: A much larger clone sits a single nucleotide away, making a read error possible. The chain has TRBV6-5 and TRBJ2-2; D is undetermined. CDR1 MNHEY and CDR2 SVGAGI come from the germline V gene. The CDR3 consists of 15 residues. Trimming took off 5 bases at V and 1 base at J, with 11 bases between the two ends. Here the CDR3 reads CASSPGFMNTGELFF. In nucleotides, the CDR3 is TGTGCCAGCAGTCCAGGTTTTATGAACACCGGGGAGCTGTTTTTT.

With respect to this clonotype: This may stem from a read error, because a much larger clone lies one nucleotide away. The chain combines TRBV25-1 with TRBJ2-1; the D gene is possibly TRBD1 (5 bases). CDR1 is MGHDK and CDR2 is SYGVNS in the germline V gene. The CDR3 runs 14 residues. CDR3 residues: CASRKLAKDNGQFF. The CDR3 region has the DNA TGTGCCAGTAGAAAACTCGCAAAGGACAATGGGCAGTTCTTC.

This clonotype was seen repeatedly, ten times or more. The chain employs TRBV7-9 and TRBJ2-5; 8 bases are shared with TRBD1. The CDR3 spans 14 residues. Germline V CDR1 and CDR2: SEHNR, FQNEAQ (reference sequence). V shed 4 bases, J shed 3 bases, and the junction held 4 bases outside the gene matches. CDR3 bases: TGTGCCAGCAGCTCACGGACAGGGAAAGAGACCCAGTACTTC. Translated, it gives CASSSRTGKETQYF.

This clonotype was picked up a small number of times. The rearrangement uses TRBV3-1 and TRBJ1-4, with D possibly being TRBD1 (6 bases). Per the germline V gene, CDR1 is LGHDT and CDR2 is YNNKEL (reference sequence). V shed 8 bases and J shed 4 bases, with 23 bases lying between them. This CDR3 has 17 amino acids. The CDR3 coding sequence is TGTGCCAGCGACCCAACCACGCCGGGACAAAATAATGAAAAACTGTTTTTT. This gives the protein CASDPTTPGQNNEKLFF.